Shown below are 9 T cell receptor beta chains from a single sample sequenced in a study of vaccination and CD4 T cells after COVID-19. Antigens of these TCRs are unknown. Time point defined: late sampling 161 to 241 days after vaccination in a few convalescent patients. Stated treatment: approximately nine-day PBMC culture with coronavirus spike peptide pools or control peptides (ViraFEST assay). At the Johns Hopkins FTIC core, DNA taken from cultured CD4+ T cells was sequenced by way of the Oncomine TCR Beta short-read assay. MiXCR, run by TCRdb on the PCR reads, gives a single entry per CDR3 protein. The sample lists 15,000 to 20,000 distinct CDR3 sequences, about 51% seen once, with approximately 13% in the top ten. This specimen was CD4+ T cells from blood, cultured in vitro, taken about 7 months after SARS-CoV-2 vaccination. The receptors shown here come from a human donor who had recovered from COVID-19.

This clonotype was seen a few times. The chain recombines TRBV28 with TRBJ1-6; D perhaps matches TRBD1 (6 bases). The V gene lost 4 bases and the J gene lost 7 bases, with 14 bases spanning the gap. This CDR3 contains 15 residues. Germline CDR1 reads MDHEN; CDR2 reads SYDVKM. The CDR3 loop reads CASSSRQVQNSPLHF. CDR3 bases: TGTGCCAGCAGTTCTAGACAGGTTCAGAATTCACCCCTCCACTTT.

The chain combines TRBV6-5 with TRBJ2-3; maybe TRBD2 (6 bases). Germline V CDR1 and CDR2: MNHEY, SVGAGI. CDR3 length: 14 residues. V dropped 0 bases and J dropped 6 bases, with 10 bases sitting between them. The CDR3 region is CASSYSGSWDTQYF. CDR3 sequence (DNA): TGTGCCAGCAGTTACTCCGGGAGTTGGGATACGCAGTATTTT.

The rearrangement uses TRBV7-2 and TRBJ2-7; TRBD1 matches 11 bases. This CDR3 is built from 14 residues. Germline V gene lookup returns CDR1 SGHTA and CDR2 FQGNSA. The junction had 5 bases not matched to a gene; V was cut back by 6 bases and J by 4 bases. For the CDR3, the DNA is TGTGCCAGCAGTCCGGACAGGGGGCGTTACGAGCAGTACTTC. As protein: CASSPDRGRYEQYF.

Comments on this clonotype: Compared with germline, one end of the junction differs, possibly owing to a read error. The chain employs TRBV7-7 and TRBJ2-3; D is undetermined. The CDR3 is 14 residues long. The germline V gene encodes CDR1 SSHAT and CDR2 FNYEAQ (reference sequence). The CDR3 loop reads CASSSTISTDTQYF. The CDR3 bases are TGTGCTAGCAGCTCGACCATTAGCACAGATACGCAGTATTTT.

The V gene is TRBV20-1, the J gene TRBJ2-4, with D possibly matching TRBD1 (6 bases). V was cut by 6 bases and J by 7 bases, with 10 bases left in between. The CDR3 spans 11 residues. Per germline, CDR1 DFQATT and CDR2 SNEGSKA (reference sequence). The CDR3 nucleotides read TGCAGTGCGCAGGGGATGAACATTCAGTACTTC. Its protein product is CSAQGMNIQYF.

The chain employs TRBV28 and TRBJ2-6; D call uncertain. Per germline, CDR1 MDHEN and CDR2 SYDVKM. The V end was cut by 7 bases, the J end by 0 bases, with 10 bases between. The CDR3 extends over 15 amino acids. The CDR3: CASTFSGSGANVLTF. CDR3 nucleotides: TGTGCCAGCACCTTCTCGGGCTCTGGGGCCAACGTCCTGACTTTC.

In its sample, this clonotype ranks as medium-sized. The chain is built from TRBV20-1 and TRBJ2-2; 8 nucleotides line up with TRBD2. Germline V gives CDR1 DFQATT, CDR2 SNEGSKA (reference sequence). J gave up 6 bases and V 5 bases, and 2 bases lay outside the gene matches. This CDR3 is 12 amino acids long. CDR3 in amino acids: CSASGGAGELFF. Here the CDR3 DNA reads TGCAGTGCTTCGGGGGGGGCCGGGGAGCTGTTTTTT.

This chain uses TRBV6-1 with TRBJ1-2; D not resolved. The germline V gene has CDR1 MNHNS and CDR2 SASEGT. The CDR3 loop spans 14 amino acids. The V gene lost 4 bases and the J gene lost 3 bases, with 12 bases spanning the gap. The CDR3 reads CASSAGVGDYGYTF. In DNA form, the CDR3 reads TGTGCCAGCAGTGCGGGTGTGGGTGACTATGGCTACACCTTC.

This clonotype was counted once. The rearrangement uses TRBV24-1 and TRBJ2-3, with D perhaps TRBD2 (5 bases). Germline V gene sequence: CDR1 KGHDR, CDR2 SFDVKD. V gave up 0 bases and J gave up 1 base, with 16 bases separating them. The CDR3 spans 18 residues. The DNA for the CDR3 is TGTGCCACCAGTGATTTGCAACCTGGCGATAGCGGCACAGATACGCAGTATTTT. It codes for CATSDLQPGDSGTDTQYF.